The clone carrying this T cell receptor beta chain was counted a few times. The data were obtained in a study of TIL therapy for anti-PD-1-resistant metastatic lung cancer. Sample time point: pre-treatment sample, taken before nivolumab and TIL therapy. Tumor tissue came from excised metastases, mostly pleural nodules or supraclavicular lymph nodes. The libraries were made with immunoSEQ v3. The repertoire was sequenced with immunoSEQ multiplex PCR; TCRdb's copy has only in-frame clones and lacks some. The sample includes around 100,000 clones, roughly 65% seen only once; the top ten take 10% to 11%. The receptor's source is a person aged 25-85 years with non-small cell lung cancer. The specimen comprised tumor tissue, sampled at baseline.

CDR3 sequence: CASSLGSPSYEQYF. The CDR3 DNA reads as TGTGCCAGCAGCTTAGGGTCCCCCTCCTACGAGCAGTACTTC. The chain links TRBV13 to TRBJ2-7, with D uncertain. Germline values: CDR1 PRHDT, CDR2 FYEKMQ (reference sequence). The CDR3 sequence is 14 residues long. Trimming pared 0 bases from V and 0 bases from J, leaving 6 bases between.